This T cell receptor (beta chain) was profiled in a study of CD8 T cells in Susac syndrome. This CDR3 is 15 amino acids long. The J segment lost 5 bases and the V segment lost 1 base, leaving 6 bases of the junction unmatched. Germline CDR1 reads GTSNPN; CDR2 reads SVGIG (reference sequence). The authors reverse transcribed roughly 0.5 to 1 ug RNA with random hexamers. TCRdb re-derived calls from the immunoSEQ multiplex PCR reads in MiXCR, one entry per CDR3 protein. Altogether 180,000 or so distinct CDR3 sequences are present, roughly 94% being singletons, with the ten largest covering approximately 0.1%.

The rearrangement joins TRBV30 to TRBJ2-5; 11 bases line up with TRBD2. The sequence was obtained from a human donor in good health. The sample consisted of CD4+ T cells from PBMCs. CDR3 residues: CAWSGGTSGLETQYF. The CDR3 bases are TGTGCCTGGAGTGGGGGGACTAGCGGTTTGGAGACCCAGTACTTC.